This TCR beta chain was documented in a study of PD-1 blockade in classical Hodgkin lymphoma. Study-wide results and caveats: Before treatment, TCR diversity in newly diagnosed patients was reportedly lower than in healthy donors. After ASCT, patients who started nivolumab under 1 year later were excluded.

CDR1 and CDR2 from the germline V gene are SGHRS and YFSETQ. This CDR3 spans 21 amino acids. V lost 0 bases, J lost 2 bases, and 21 bases stayed unmatched. Here immunoSEQ multiplex PCR was the method, and the copy in TCRdb shows in-frame clones only, minus some. Of 70,000 to 85,000 clones in the sample, 93% were seen once. Regarding this clone: Its antigen is currently unknown.

Following autologous stem cell transplantation, relapse occurred in every patient, and exposure to brentuximab vedotin varied. This chain links TRBV5-1 with TRBJ2-5, with TRBD2 matching 8 bases. The sequence was collected from a human donor with classical Hodgkin lymphoma. The sample was peripheral blood mononuclear cells (PBMCs), taken at baseline. CDR3 in DNA: TGCGCCAGCAGCTTGGTACTCTCCTCAACCGGCGGGAGGCGGGCACAAGAGACCCAGTACTTC. Protein sequence: CASSLVLSSTGGRRAQETQYF.